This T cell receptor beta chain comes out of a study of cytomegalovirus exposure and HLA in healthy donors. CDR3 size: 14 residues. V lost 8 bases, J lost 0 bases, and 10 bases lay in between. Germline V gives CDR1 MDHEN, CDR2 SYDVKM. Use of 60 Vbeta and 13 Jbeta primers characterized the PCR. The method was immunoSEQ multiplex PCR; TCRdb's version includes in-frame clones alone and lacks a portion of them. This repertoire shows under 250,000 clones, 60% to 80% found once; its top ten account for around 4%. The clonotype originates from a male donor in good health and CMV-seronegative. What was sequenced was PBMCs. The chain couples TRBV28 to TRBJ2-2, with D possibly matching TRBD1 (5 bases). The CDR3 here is CASLRQTNTGELFF. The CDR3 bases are TGTGCCAGCCTGAGACAGACGAACACCGGGGAGCTGTTTTTT.